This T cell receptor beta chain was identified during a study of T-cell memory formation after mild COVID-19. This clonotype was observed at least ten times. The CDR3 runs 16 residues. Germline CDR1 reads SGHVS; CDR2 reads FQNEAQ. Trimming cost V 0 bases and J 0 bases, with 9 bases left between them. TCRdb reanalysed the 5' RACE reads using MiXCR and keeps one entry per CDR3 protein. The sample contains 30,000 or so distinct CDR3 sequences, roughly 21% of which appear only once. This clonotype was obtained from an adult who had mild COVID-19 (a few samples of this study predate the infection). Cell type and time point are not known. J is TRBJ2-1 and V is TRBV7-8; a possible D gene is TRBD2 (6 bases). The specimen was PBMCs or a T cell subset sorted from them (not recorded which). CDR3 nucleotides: TGTGCCAGCAGCTTAGCGGCAGCGGGCTCCTACAATGAGCAGTTCTTC. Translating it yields CASSLAAAGSYNEQFF.